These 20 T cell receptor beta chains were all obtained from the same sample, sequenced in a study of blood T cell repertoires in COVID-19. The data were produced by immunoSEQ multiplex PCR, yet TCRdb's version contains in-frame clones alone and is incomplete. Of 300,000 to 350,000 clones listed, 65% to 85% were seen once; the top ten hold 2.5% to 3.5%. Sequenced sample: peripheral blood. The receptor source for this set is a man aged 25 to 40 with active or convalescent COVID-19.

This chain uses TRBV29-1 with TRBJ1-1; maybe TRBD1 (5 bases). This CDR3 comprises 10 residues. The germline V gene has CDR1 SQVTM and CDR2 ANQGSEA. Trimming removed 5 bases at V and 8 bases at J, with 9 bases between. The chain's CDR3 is CSVRAGEAFF. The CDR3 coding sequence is TGCAGCGTTCGGGCAGGGGAAGCTTTCTTT.

CDR3 loop: CASLAAGVSEQFF. The CDR3, as DNA: TGTGCCAGCTTGGCAGCGGGAGTTTCTGAGCAGTTCTTC. The V gene is TRBV6-5, the J gene TRBJ2-1; TRBD2 aligns across 8 bases. Losses at the gene ends were 8 bases for V and 9 bases for J; bases not matched to a gene: 9. There are 13 residues in the CDR3. Germline V lookup: CDR1 MNHEY, CDR2 SVGAGI.

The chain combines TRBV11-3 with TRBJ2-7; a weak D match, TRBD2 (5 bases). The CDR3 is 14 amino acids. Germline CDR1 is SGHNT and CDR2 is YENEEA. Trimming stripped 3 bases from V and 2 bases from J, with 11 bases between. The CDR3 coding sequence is TGTGCCAGCAGCTTCCCTGGGAGACCCTACGAGCAGTACTTC. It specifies CASSFPGRPYEQYF.

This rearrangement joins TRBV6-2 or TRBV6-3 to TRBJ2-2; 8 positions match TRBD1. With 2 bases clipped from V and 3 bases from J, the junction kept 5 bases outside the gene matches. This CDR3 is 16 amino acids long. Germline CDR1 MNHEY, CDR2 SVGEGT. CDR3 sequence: CASSYRQGKDTGELFF. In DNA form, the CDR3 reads TGTGCCAGCAGTTACCGACAGGGGAAAGACACCGGGGAGCTGTTTTTT.

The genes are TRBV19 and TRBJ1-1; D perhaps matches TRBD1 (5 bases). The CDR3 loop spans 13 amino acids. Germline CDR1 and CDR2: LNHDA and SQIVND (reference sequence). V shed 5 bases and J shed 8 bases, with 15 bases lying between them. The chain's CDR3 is CASSSSTAYEAFF. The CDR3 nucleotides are TGTGCCAGTAGTTCTTCGACAGCCTACGAAGCTTTCTTT.

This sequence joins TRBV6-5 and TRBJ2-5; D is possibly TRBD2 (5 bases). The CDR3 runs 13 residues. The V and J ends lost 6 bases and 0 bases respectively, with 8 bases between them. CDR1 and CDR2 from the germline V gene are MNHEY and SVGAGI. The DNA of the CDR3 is TGTGCCAGCAGACCGGACTACCAAGAGACCCAGTACTTC. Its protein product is CASRPDYQETQYF.

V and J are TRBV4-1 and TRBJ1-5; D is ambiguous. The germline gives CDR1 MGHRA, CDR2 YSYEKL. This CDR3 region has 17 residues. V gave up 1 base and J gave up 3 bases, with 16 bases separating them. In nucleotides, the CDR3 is TGCGCCAGCAGCCAAGGTGCCCGGGGAGGACCCAATCAGCCCCAGCATTTT. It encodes CASSQGARGGPNQPQHF.

The CDR3 nucleotides read TGTGCCAGCAGCCCTTTAACAGGTTCTGAAGCTTTCTTT. Encoded protein: CASSPLTGSEAFF. The chain uses TRBV3-1 (or the pseudogene TRBV3-2) and TRBJ1-1; tentatively, D is TRBD1 (5 bases). CDR1 is LGHDT, CDR2 YNNKEL, per germline (reference sequence). This CDR3 comprises 13 residues. V shed 4 bases and J shed 6 bases, with 12 bases lying between them.

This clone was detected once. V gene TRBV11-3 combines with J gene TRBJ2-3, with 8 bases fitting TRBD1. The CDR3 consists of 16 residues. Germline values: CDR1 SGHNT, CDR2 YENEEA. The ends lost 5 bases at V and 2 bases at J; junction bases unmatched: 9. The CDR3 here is CASSETDRELTDTQYF. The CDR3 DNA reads TGTGCCAGCAGCGAAACGGACAGGGAACTCACAGATACGCAGTATTTT. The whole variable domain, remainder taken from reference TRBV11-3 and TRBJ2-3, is EAGVVQSPRYKIIEKKQPVAFWCNPISGHNTLYWYLQNLGQGPELLIRYENEEAVDDSQLPKDRFSAERLKGVDSTLKIQPAELGDSAVYLCASSETDRELTDTQYFGPGTRLTVL.

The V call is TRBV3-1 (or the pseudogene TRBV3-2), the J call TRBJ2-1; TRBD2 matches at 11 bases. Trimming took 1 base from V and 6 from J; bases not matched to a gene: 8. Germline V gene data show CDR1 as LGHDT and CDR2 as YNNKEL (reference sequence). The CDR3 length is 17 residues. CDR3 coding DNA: TGTGCCAGCAGCCAAGTTTACGGGACTAGCGGACGCAATGAGCAGTTCTTC. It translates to CASSQVYGTSGRNEQFF.

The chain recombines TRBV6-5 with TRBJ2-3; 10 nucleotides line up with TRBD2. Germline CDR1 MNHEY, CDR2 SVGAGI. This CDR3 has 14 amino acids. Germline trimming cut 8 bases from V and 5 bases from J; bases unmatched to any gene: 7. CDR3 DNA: TGTGCCAGCGTGTCTAGCGGGAGAAGAGATACGCAGTATTTT. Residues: CASVSSGRRDTQYF.

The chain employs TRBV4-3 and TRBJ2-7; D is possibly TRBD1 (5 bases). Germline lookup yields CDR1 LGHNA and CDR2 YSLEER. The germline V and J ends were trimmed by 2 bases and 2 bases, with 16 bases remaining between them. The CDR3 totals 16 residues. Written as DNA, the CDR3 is TGCGCCAGCAGCCAAAGTTCAGGGTTCTTGGCCTACGAGCAGTACTTC. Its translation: CASSQSSGFLAYEQYF.

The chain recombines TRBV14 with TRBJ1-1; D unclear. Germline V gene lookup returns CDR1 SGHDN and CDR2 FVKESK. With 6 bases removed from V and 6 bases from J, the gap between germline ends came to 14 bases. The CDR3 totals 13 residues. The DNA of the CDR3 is TGTGCCAGCAGATATAACGCGGGCGCTGAAGCTTTCTTT. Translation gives CASRYNAGAEAFF.

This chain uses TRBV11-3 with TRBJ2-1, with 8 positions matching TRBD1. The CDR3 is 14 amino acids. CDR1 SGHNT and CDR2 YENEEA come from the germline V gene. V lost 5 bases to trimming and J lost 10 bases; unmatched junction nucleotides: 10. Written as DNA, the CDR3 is TGTGCCAGCAGCGTCCGCTCGGCAGGGGGCGAGCAGTTCTTC. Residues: CASSVRSAGGEQFF.

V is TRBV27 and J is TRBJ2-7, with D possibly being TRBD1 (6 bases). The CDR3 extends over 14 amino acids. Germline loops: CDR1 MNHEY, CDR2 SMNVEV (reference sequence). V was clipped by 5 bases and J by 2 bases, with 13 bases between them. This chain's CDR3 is CASSLRGPTYEQYF. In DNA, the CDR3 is TGTGCCAGCAGTCTCAGGGGTCCCACCTACGAGCAGTACTTC.

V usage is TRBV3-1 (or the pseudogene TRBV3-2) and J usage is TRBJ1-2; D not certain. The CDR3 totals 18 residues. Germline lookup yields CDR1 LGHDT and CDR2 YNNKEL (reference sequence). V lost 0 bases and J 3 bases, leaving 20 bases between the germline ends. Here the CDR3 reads CASSQDWLRRRSDYGYTF. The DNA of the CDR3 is TGTGCCAGCAGCCAAGATTGGCTCCGGAGAAGGTCCGACTATGGCTACACCTTC.

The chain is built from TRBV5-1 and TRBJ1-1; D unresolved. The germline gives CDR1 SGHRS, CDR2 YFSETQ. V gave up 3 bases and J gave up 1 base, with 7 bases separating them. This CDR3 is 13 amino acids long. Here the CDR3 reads CASSSLRNTEAFF. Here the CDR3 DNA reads TGCGCCAGCAGCTCGCTCAGGAACACTGAAGCTTTCTTT.

The CDR3, as DNA: TGCGCCAGCAGTGTTTACACAGGTCGATTCTACGAGCAGTACTTC. Translating it yields CASSVYTGRFYEQYF. The chain recombines TRBV10-2 with TRBJ2-7; weak D call: TRBD1 (5 bases). The CDR3 consists of 15 residues. V was clipped by 4 bases and J by 3 bases, with 16 bases between them. Germline V lookup: CDR1 WSHSY, CDR2 SAAADI.

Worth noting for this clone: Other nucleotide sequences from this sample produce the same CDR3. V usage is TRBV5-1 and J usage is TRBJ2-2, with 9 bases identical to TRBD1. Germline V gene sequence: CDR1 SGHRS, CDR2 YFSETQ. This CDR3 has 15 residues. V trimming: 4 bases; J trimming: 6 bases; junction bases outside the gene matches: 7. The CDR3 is CASSKGQGRAGELFF. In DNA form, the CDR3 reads TGCGCCAGCAGCAAGGGACAGGGCCGCGCCGGGGAGCTGTTTTTT.

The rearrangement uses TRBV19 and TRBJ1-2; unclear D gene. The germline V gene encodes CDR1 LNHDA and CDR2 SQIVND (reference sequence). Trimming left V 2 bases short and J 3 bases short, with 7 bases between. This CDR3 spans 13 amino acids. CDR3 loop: CASSIIGDYGYTF. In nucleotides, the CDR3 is TGTGCCAGTAGTATAATAGGAGACTATGGCTACACCTTC.